These T cell receptor beta chains were read from a single sample in a study of blood T cell repertoires in COVID-19. This table comes from immunoSEQ multiplex PCR, and its TCRdb copy is limited to in-frame clones, with some not included. The sample lists almost 100,000 clones, roughly nine tenths occurring once. Sequenced: peripheral blood. These receptors all stem from a man aged 45-60 years with acute or convalescent COVID-19. The CDR3 runs from the conserved cysteine through the conserved F or W. The D gene is left open where the match is weak. A clone size is listed for some rows: how often the clone was seen (once, few, many), or a class if it is expanded.

abundance: .; v_gene: TRBV21-1; j_gene: TRBJ2-3; d_gene: .; CDR3nt: TGTGCCAACATTACGGCGGGAGGTTTAAATACGCAGTATTTT; CDR3aa: CANITAGGLNTQYF
abundance: .; v_gene: TRBV5-4; j_gene: TRBJ2-1; d_gene: .; CDR3nt: TGTGCCGACGGGGGGCGGTTGACTGATGAGCAGTTCTTC; CDR3aa: CADGGRLTDEQFF
abundance: .; v_gene: TRBV6-5; j_gene: TRBJ2-7; d_gene: TRBD1; CDR3nt: TGTGCCAGTGGGACAGGGTTGGACTACGAGCAGTACTTC; CDR3aa: CASGTGLDYEQYF
abundance: many; v_gene: TRBV11-2; j_gene: TRBJ1-4; d_gene: TRBD1; CDR3nt: TGTGCCAGCAGCTGGGGGACAGGTCAGAATGAAAAACTGTTTTTT; CDR3aa: CASSWGTGQNEKLFF
abundance: .; v_gene: TRBV11-3; j_gene: TRBJ2-4; d_gene: .; CDR3nt: TGTGCCAGCAGCTTAGACAGGAGAGGGAACATTCAGTACTTC; CDR3aa: CASSLDRRGNIQYF
abundance: .; v_gene: TRBV2; j_gene: TRBJ1-1; d_gene: TRBD1; CDR3nt: TGTGCCAGCAGTGATCCGGACAGGGCGAACACTGAAGCTTTCTTT; CDR3aa: CASSDPDRANTEAFF
abundance: once; v_gene: TRBV15; j_gene: TRBJ2-7; d_gene: TRBD2; CDR3nt: TGTGCCACCAGCAGAGGGCTAGCGGGAGTTTACGAGCAGTACTTC; CDR3aa: CATSRGLAGVYEQYF
abundance: few; v_gene: TRBV3-1/TRBV3-2; j_gene: TRBJ2-7; d_gene: .; CDR3nt: TGTGCCAGCAGCCAACGGACAGAACTTCCCTACGAGCAGTACTTC; CDR3aa: CASSQRTELPYEQYF
abundance: .; v_gene: TRBV5-5; j_gene: TRBJ2-3; d_gene: TRBD2; CDR3nt: TGTGCCAGCAACCTCCCCTTCGCAGAGCTAGCGGGAACGGATACGCAGTATTTT; CDR3aa: CASNLPFAELAGTDTQYF
abundance: .; v_gene: TRBV11-2; j_gene: TRBJ1-2; d_gene: TRBD1; CDR3nt: TGTGCCAGCAGTTTACAGGGGGCGGGAGAGTATGGCTACACCTTC; CDR3aa: CASSLQGAGEYGYTF
abundance: .; v_gene: TRBV25-1; j_gene: TRBJ1-1; d_gene: .; CDR3nt: TGTGCCAGCAGTCAAGACAGACTGAACACTGAAGCTTTCTTT; CDR3aa: CASSQDRLNTEAFF
abundance: .; v_gene: TRBV27; j_gene: TRBJ2-7; d_gene: .; CDR3nt: TGTGCCAGCAGTCAGGGGTACGAGCAGTACTTC; CDR3aa: CASSQGYEQYF
abundance: few; v_gene: TRBV28; j_gene: TRBJ1-2; d_gene: .; CDR3nt: TGTGCCAGCAGTTTTAGTAACAGCCTCTATGGCTACACCTTC; CDR3aa: CASSFSNSLYGYTF
abundance: once; v_gene: TRBV16; j_gene: TRBJ1-1; d_gene: .; CDR3nt: TGTGCCAGCAGCCAACGCATTAGGGTGGCCGGAGGGGATGGGACTGAAGCTTTCTTT; CDR3aa: CASSQRIRVAGGDGTEAFF
abundance: .; v_gene: TRBV11-1; j_gene: TRBJ2-3; d_gene: TRBD1; CDR3nt: TGTGCCAGCAGCTTATGGACAGGACCCTCAGATACGCAGTATTTT; CDR3aa: CASSLWTGPSDTQYF
abundance: .; v_gene: TRBV19; j_gene: TRBJ2-2; d_gene: .; CDR3nt: TGTGCCAGTAGCCCAGTGGGCGTGGGGGAGCTGTTTTTT; CDR3aa: CASSPVGVGELFF